These T cell receptor beta chains were read from a single sample in a study of post-analysis software for immune sequencing data. TCRdb processed the PCR reads anew with MiXCR; each CDR3 protein has one entry. The table has about 810,000 distinct CDR3 sequences, roughly half seen once; the top ten hold 4.6%. Sequencing input: blood. Receptors were obtained from a girl aged 10-17 years with multiple sclerosis. CDR3s include the opening cysteine and the closing phenylalanine or tryptophan. The D gene is left open where the match is weak. Size values are once, few and many counts, or a class for expanded clones, and some rows have none.

CDR3nt: TGTGCCACCAGTGATCGAAGGGACAGGGGGGGAGAGACCCAGTACTTC; CDR3aa: CATSDRRDRGGETQYF; d_gene: TRBD1; j_gene: TRBJ2-5; v_gene: TRBV24-1; abundance: once
CDR3nt: TGTGCCAGCAGCGTCGGTATCGGGACTAGCGGGAGTATCACCTACAATGAGCAGTTCTTC; CDR3aa: CASSVGIGTSGSITYNEQFF; d_gene: TRBD2; j_gene: TRBJ2-1; v_gene: TRBV9; abundance: .
CDR3nt: TGTGCCAGCAGTTCCTTTGGCGGTTCCCTTGGCACAGATACGCAGTATTTT; CDR3aa: CASSSFGGSLGTDTQYF; d_gene: .; j_gene: TRBJ2-3; v_gene: TRBV6-6; abundance: once
CDR3nt: TGTGCCAGCAGCAAGCGGAGGAGCTCCTACAATGAGCAGTTCTTC; CDR3aa: CASSKRRSSYNEQFF; d_gene: .; j_gene: TRBJ2-1; v_gene: TRBV7-2; abundance: .
CDR3nt: TGTGCCAGCAGCGTAGGCCGGAACCCTCCGGGACAGCCCTCCTACGAGCAGTACTTC; CDR3aa: CASSVGRNPPGQPSYEQYF; d_gene: TRBD1; j_gene: TRBJ2-7; v_gene: TRBV9; abundance: .
CDR3nt: TGCAGCGTTGAAGAGGGGGCGAGGACTGAAGCTTTCTTT; CDR3aa: CSVEEGARTEAFF; d_gene: .; j_gene: TRBJ1-1; v_gene: TRBV29-1; abundance: .
CDR3nt: TGTGCCAGCAGGAATAACATGAACACTGAAGCTTTCTTT; CDR3aa: CASRNNMNTEAFF; d_gene: .; j_gene: TRBJ1-1; v_gene: TRBV5-5; abundance: .
CDR3nt: TGTGCCAGCTCGCTACAGAGTTATAATTCACCCCTCCACTTT; CDR3aa: CASSLQSYNSPLHF; d_gene: .; j_gene: TRBJ1-6; v_gene: TRBV18; abundance: .
CDR3nt: TGTGCCAGCAGCTTACGAGACAGCGGGACCAAAAACATTCAGTACTTC; CDR3aa: CASSLRDSGTKNIQYF; d_gene: TRBD2; j_gene: TRBJ2-4; v_gene: TRBV7-9; abundance: .
CDR3nt: TGTGCCAGCGGACTAGCGCAAGAGACCCAGTACTTC; CDR3aa: CASGLAQETQYF; d_gene: TRBD2; j_gene: TRBJ2-5; v_gene: TRBV10-3; abundance: few
CDR3nt: TGTGCCAGCAGTCCGGGACTAGCGGGAGTATTTTACGAGCAGTACTTC; CDR3aa: CASSPGLAGVFYEQYF; d_gene: TRBD2; j_gene: TRBJ2-7; v_gene: TRBV2; abundance: .
CDR3nt: TGTGCCACTACCGGGACAGGGGGCGTCGACACTGAAGCTTTCTTT; CDR3aa: CATTGTGGVDTEAFF; d_gene: TRBD1; j_gene: TRBJ1-1; v_gene: TRBV10-3; abundance: .
CDR3nt: TGCAGTGCTCGGGGACTCCCCCAACAAGGCCCGAACACTGAAGCTTTCTTT; CDR3aa: CSARGLPQQGPNTEAFF; d_gene: .; j_gene: TRBJ1-1; v_gene: TRBV20-1; abundance: .
CDR3nt: TGCGCCAGCAGCTTGGCCGGGACAGGGACCGACGAGCAGTACTTC; CDR3aa: CASSLAGTGTDEQYF; d_gene: TRBD1; j_gene: TRBJ2-7; v_gene: TRBV5-1; abundance: once
CDR3nt: TGTGCCAGCAGCATCCGTTTGGCGAACTCCTACAATGAGCAGTTCTTC; CDR3aa: CASSIRLANSYNEQFF; d_gene: .; j_gene: TRBJ2-1; v_gene: TRBV11-1; abundance: .
CDR3nt: TGTGCCACGATCGGTGGTGAGCAGTTCTTC; CDR3aa: CATIGGEQFF; d_gene: .; j_gene: TRBJ2-1; v_gene: TRBV6-6; abundance: .
CDR3nt: TGCGCCAGCGTAGGGGGGGGCGGAGAGACCCAGTACTTC; CDR3aa: CASVGGGGETQYF; d_gene: .; j_gene: TRBJ2-5; v_gene: TRBV4-1; abundance: .
CDR3nt: TGTGCCAGCAGAGAAGAGGGGGAGAACAATGAGCAGTTCTTC; CDR3aa: CASREEGENNEQFF; d_gene: .; j_gene: TRBJ2-1; v_gene: TRBV12-3/TRBV12-4; abundance: few
CDR3nt: TGCGCCAGCAGCTGGGGGAGGGAGAACACTGAAGCTTTCTTT; CDR3aa: CASSWGRENTEAFF; d_gene: .; j_gene: TRBJ1-1; v_gene: TRBV5-1; abundance: .
CDR3nt: TGCAGCGTCCTCTGTTTGGACAGAGCCTACGAGCAGTACTTC; CDR3aa: CSVLCLDRAYEQYF; d_gene: .; j_gene: TRBJ2-7; v_gene: TRBV29-1; abundance: once
CDR3nt: TGTGCCAGCAGCCAACCAGGTAGAGACACAGATACGCAGTATTTT; CDR3aa: CASSQPGRDTDTQYF; d_gene: .; j_gene: TRBJ2-3; v_gene: TRBV3-1; abundance: few
CDR3nt: TGTGCCAGCAGCTATGGAGGCGATACGCAGTATTTT; CDR3aa: CASSYGGDTQYF; d_gene: .; j_gene: TRBJ2-3; v_gene: TRBV7-9; abundance: .
CDR3nt: TGTGCTAGCAGCTCCCGACCGAGTAGCTCCTACAATGAGCAGTTCTTC; CDR3aa: CASSSRPSSSYNEQFF; d_gene: .; j_gene: TRBJ2-1; v_gene: TRBV7-7; abundance: .
CDR3nt: TGTGCCAGCAGTCGACAGGGTTTTGGGGAGACCCAGTACTTC; CDR3aa: CASSRQGFGETQYF; d_gene: TRBD1; j_gene: TRBJ2-5; v_gene: TRBV12-3/TRBV12-4; abundance: .
CDR3nt: TGCAGCGTTGACAAAGTTGTGGGCGGGGGGGCTGTAGATACGCAGTATTTT; CDR3aa: CSVDKVVGGGAVDTQYF; d_gene: TRBD2; j_gene: TRBJ2-3; v_gene: TRBV29-1; abundance: .
CDR3nt: TGTGCCTGGCGGGAAGCTAACTATGGCTACACCTTC; CDR3aa: CAWREANYGYTF; d_gene: .; j_gene: TRBJ1-2; v_gene: TRBV2; abundance: few
CDR3nt: TGCAGTGCTGCCCCGGGACAGATCATGGCCTACGAGCAGTACTTC; CDR3aa: CSAAPGQIMAYEQYF; d_gene: TRBD1; j_gene: TRBJ2-7; v_gene: TRBV20-1; abundance: .
CDR3nt: TGCAGCGTTGCGGACTCCGGCGGGACCCAGTACTTC; CDR3aa: CSVADSGGTQYF; d_gene: .; j_gene: TRBJ2-5; v_gene: TRBV29-1; abundance: few
CDR3nt: TGTGCCAGCAGTCCTCGGATCCTCCAAGAGACCCAGTACTTC; CDR3aa: CASSPRILQETQYF; d_gene: .; j_gene: TRBJ2-5; v_gene: TRBV6-2/TRBV6-3; abundance: .